This TCR beta chain was retrieved from a study of blood T cell repertoires in COVID-19. Study details: The origin of the acute and convalescent COVID-19 samples was the United States, Italy and Spain. Sample material is recorded as cDNA or gDNA derived from T cells, B-cell-depleted T cells, or PBMCs.

With 1 base removed from V and 0 bases from J, the gap between germline ends came to 13 bases. The CDR3 is made up of 17 amino acids. In germline, CDR1 is MNHEY, CDR2 SMNVEV (reference sequence). This table comes from immunoSEQ multiplex PCR, and its TCRdb copy is limited to in-frame clones, with some not included. The top ten clones hold over 3.5% of a sample with 70,000 to 95,000 clones, under 95% of them seen once. This receptor was taken from a woman in her forties or fifties in a cohort sampled during active COVID-19. Sample: peripheral blood. The chain combines TRBV27 with TRBJ1-5; possibly TRBD1 for D (5 bases). The CDR3 protein is CASSLYGTDNSNQPQHF. The CDR3 nucleotides read TGTGCCAGCAGTTTATATGGAACGGACAATAGCAATCAGCCCCAGCATTTT.